This T cell receptor (beta chain) was retrieved from a study of blood T cell repertoires in COVID-19. Study at large: From the United States, Italy and Spain came samples of acute and convalescent COVID-19. T cells, B-cell-depleted T cells, or PBMCs provided the cDNA or gDNA that served as material.

Original processing methods: Estimation of nucleated cell counts was performed using reference gene primer amplification. Clones were sequenced by immunoSEQ multiplex PCR, and TCRdb holds only the in-frame ones, with some missing. V and J calls and clone size are given by that table; D and trimming were obtained from the DNA. The table shows about 150,000 clones, with 80% to 90% occurring only once. Germline V CDR1 and CDR2: MNHNY, SVGAGI (reference sequence). V shed 2 bases and J shed 5 bases, with 12 bases lying between them. The CDR3 length is 14 residues. This receptor was taken from a woman in her 70s who had recovered from COVID-19. This sequence joins TRBV6-6 and TRBJ2-5; tentative D call: TRBD2 (5 bases). The sequencing sample was made of peripheral blood. The CDR3 nucleotides are TGTGCCAGCAGTTACGACCTAGCTCGGGAGACCCAGTACTTC. This codes for CASSYDLARETQYF.